The clone carrying this T cell receptor beta chain was seen a few times. The source of the sample is a study of CD8 T cells in Susac syndrome. Trimming stripped 5 bases from V and 6 bases from J, with 4 bases between. CDR1 and CDR2 from the germline V gene are LNHDA and SQIVND (reference sequence). The length of the CDR3 is 11 residues. The RNA, about 0.45 to 1 ug, was put through reverse transcription using random hexamers. Multiplex immunoSEQ PCR targeted 54 Vbeta and 13 Jbeta TCR beta segments. TCRdb called the immunoSEQ multiplex PCR reads again in MiXCR, with one record for every CDR3 protein. The table lists under 80,000 distinct CDR3 sequences, just under 95% of them singletons. Sequencing of TCR beta was carried out in blood CD8+ and CD4+ T cells.

What was sequenced was CD8+ T cells from PBMCs. This receptor was obtained from a human donor with multiple sclerosis. The V call is TRBV19, the J call TRBJ2-2; D not resolved. The CDR3 coding sequence is TGTGCCAGTAGTCCCCCCGGGGAGCTGTTTTTT. This sequence encodes CASSPPGELFF.